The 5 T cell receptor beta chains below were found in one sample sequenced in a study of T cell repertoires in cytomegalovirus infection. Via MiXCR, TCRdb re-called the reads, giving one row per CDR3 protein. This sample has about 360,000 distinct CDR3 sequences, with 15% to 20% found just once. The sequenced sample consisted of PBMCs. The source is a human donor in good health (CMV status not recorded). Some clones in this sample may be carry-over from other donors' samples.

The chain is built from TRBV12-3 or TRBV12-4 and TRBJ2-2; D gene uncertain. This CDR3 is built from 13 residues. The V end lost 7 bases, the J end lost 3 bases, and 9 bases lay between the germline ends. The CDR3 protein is CASTPMDTGELFF. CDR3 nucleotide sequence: TGTGCCAGCACCCCGATGGACACCGGGGAGCTGTTTTTT.

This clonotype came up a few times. The chain's CDR3 is CASIKRDRSNNEQFF. For the CDR3, the DNA is TGTGCCAGCATTAAGAGGGACAGGTCTAACAATGAGCAGTTCTTC. The V gene is TRBV6-1, the J gene TRBJ2-1; TRBD1 agrees at 8 bases. CDR3 size: 15 residues. CDR1 and CDR2 (germline): MNHNS, SASEGT. J was trimmed by 5 bases and V by 7 bases; bases with no gene match: 10.

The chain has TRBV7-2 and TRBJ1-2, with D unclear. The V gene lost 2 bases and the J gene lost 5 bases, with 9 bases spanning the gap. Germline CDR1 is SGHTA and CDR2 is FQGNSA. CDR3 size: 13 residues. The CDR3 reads CASSLMSDYGYTF. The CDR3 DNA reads TGTGCCAGCAGCTTAATGTCGGATTATGGCTACACCTTC.

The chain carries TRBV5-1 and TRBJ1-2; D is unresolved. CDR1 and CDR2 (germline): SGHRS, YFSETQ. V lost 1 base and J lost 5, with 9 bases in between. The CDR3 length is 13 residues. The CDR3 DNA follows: TGCGCCAGCAGCTTGCGACACGAATATGGCTACACCTTC. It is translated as CASSLRHEYGYTF.

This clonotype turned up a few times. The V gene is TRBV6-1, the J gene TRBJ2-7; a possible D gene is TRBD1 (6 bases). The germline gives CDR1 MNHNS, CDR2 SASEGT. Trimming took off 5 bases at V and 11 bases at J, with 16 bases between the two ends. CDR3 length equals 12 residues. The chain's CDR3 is CASSFSRDKEYF. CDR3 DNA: TGTGCCAGCAGTTTTTCCCGGGACAAGGAGTACTTC.